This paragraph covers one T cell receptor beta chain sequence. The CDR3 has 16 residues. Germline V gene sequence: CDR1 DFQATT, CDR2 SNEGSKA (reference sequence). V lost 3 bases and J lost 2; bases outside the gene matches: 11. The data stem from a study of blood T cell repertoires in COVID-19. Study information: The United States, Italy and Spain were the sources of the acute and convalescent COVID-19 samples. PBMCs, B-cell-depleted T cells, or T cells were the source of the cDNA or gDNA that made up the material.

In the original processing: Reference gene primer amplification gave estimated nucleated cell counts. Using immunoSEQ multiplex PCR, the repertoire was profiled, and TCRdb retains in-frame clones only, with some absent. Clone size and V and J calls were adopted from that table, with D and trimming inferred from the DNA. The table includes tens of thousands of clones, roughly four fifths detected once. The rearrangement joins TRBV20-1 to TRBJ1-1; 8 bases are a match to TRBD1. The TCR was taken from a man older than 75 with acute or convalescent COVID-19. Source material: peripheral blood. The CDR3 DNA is TGCAGTGCTAGTAATTTCCGGACAGGGAAAAACACTGAAGCTTTCTTT. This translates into CSASNFRTGKNTEAFF.